This T cell receptor (beta chain) was recovered during a study of shared clonotypes between healthy human individuals. Across the whole study: CD4 naive and memory got three plates each, CD8 naive two, CD8 memory one. The study's findings and limits: Rarefaction showed that sequencing of sorted subsets was incomplete (despite large depth). Represented genetic and exposure-history diversity was restricted by having few donors.

Healthy and HIV-negative, the adult donors had no recent acute infections or vaccinations. Trimming removed 0 bases from V and 2 bases from J; junction bases left unmatched: 0. The germline V gene has CDR1 LNHDA and CDR2 SQIVND (reference sequence). This CDR3 region has 14 residues. As for this clone: Its antigen is not known.

The protocol was immunoSEQ multiplex PCR, while the TCRdb copy is restricted to in-frame clones and leaves out a portion. Of 2 million to 2.5 million clones in the sample, 90% to 97% are singletons; the top ten hold over 0.1%. V gene TRBV19 combines with J gene TRBJ2-7; 8 nucleotides agree with TRBD2. The clonotype originates from a man aged 18 to 35 in good health. Input material: naive CD4+ T cells sorted from blood. Subset specified: CD45RA+ positively selected. CDR3 nucleotides: TGTGCCAGTAGTATAGATAGCGGGACCTACGAGCAGTACTTC. This sequence encodes CASSIDSGTYEQYF.